These 4 T cell receptor beta chains were all obtained from the same sample, sequenced in a study of shared clonotypes between healthy human individuals. Only in-frame clones appear in the TCRdb table, and some are missing; sequencing was by immunoSEQ multiplex PCR. The table has about 2.2 million clones, just over 90% seen once; the top ten hold about 1.6%. In the naive CD8 group, cells lacked CD45RO and were positively selected for CCR7, so terminally differentiated effector memory CD45RA+ cells were left out. Sequenced sample: naive CD8+ T cells from PBMCs. These receptors all stem from a man aged 18 to 30 in good health. Some clones in this sample may be carry-over from other donors' samples.

The chain has TRBV5-4 and TRBJ1-2, with a tentative D call TRBD1 (5 bases). This CDR3 comprises 18 residues. V lost 3 bases and J 5 bases, leaving 26 bases between the germline ends. The germline gives CDR1 SGHNT, CDR2 YYREEE (reference sequence). The CDR3 coding sequence is TGTGCCAGCAGCTGGGGCCAGAGGGCCCTACAGGCTCCTTATGGCTACACCTTC. Translating gives CASSWGQRALQAPYGYTF.

The chain links TRBV28 to TRBJ2-2, with 7 bases aligning to TRBD2. With V trimmed by 11 bases and J by 2 bases, 8 bases remained unmatched. Germline V gene sequence: CDR1 MDHEN, CDR2 SYDVKM. The CDR3 is made up of 14 amino acids. CDR3 nucleotides: TGTGCCTCCCAAACTAGCGCCAACACCGGGGAGCTGTTTTTT. This translates into CASQTSANTGELFF.

As DNA, the CDR3 is TGTGCCAGTAGTATCGGCGGGAGGGCCGGAGATACGCAGTATTTT. It yields the protein CASSIGGRAGDTQYF. The chain couples TRBV19 to TRBJ2-3; 9 bases align to TRBD2. The length of the CDR3 is 15 residues. Per germline, CDR1 LNHDA and CDR2 SQIVND (reference sequence). After removal of 3 bases from V and 5 bases from J, the junction contained 6 bases not matched to a gene.

The J gene is TRBJ1-4, the V gene TRBV28; TRBD1 aligns across 7 bases. J lost 7 bases, V lost 5 bases, and 7 bases had no gene match. This CDR3 is 14 amino acids long. Germline V gene data show CDR1 as MDHEN and CDR2 as SYDVKM. This CDR3 is CASSHRGLAEKLFF. Here the CDR3 DNA reads TGTGCCAGCAGTCACAGGGGCCTAGCTGAAAAACTGTTTTTT.